This TCR beta chain is drawn from a study of T cell repertoires in cytomegalovirus infection. One entry per CDR3 protein, called by TCRdb with MiXCR from the reads. This sample has 340,000 or so distinct CDR3 sequences; more than 20% occur once, and the top ten carry about 14%. Worth noting for this clonotype: The antigen is undetermined.

The CDR3 has 17 amino acids. From germline, CDR1 is KGHSH and CDR2 LQKENI. V was clipped by 6 bases and J by 0 bases, with 15 bases between them. J is TRBJ2-6 and V is TRBV18, with D uncertain. The sample was cultured PBMCs, taken from culture after CMV antigen stimulation. This TCR was sampled from a human donor in good health (CMV status not recorded). Some clones in this sample may be carry-over from other donors' samples. The CDR3 is CASSRYGSDSGANVLTF. The CDR3 bases are TGTGCCAGCTCTCGGTACGGCAGCGACTCTGGGGCCAACGTCCTGACTTTC.